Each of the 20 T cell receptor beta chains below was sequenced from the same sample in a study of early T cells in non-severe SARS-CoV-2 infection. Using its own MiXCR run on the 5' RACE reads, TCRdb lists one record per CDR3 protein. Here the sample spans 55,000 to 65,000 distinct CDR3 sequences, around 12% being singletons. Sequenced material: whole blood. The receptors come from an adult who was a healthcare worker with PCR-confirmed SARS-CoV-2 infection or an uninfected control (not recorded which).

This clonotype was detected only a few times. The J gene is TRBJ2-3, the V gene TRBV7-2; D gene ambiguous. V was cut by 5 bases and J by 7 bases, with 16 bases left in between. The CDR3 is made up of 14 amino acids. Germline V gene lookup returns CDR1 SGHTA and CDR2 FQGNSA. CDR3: CASSVGRASNTQYF. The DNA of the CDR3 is TGTGCCAGCAGCGTTGGTAGGGCGTCAAATACGCAGTATTTT. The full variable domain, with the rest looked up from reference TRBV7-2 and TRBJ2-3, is GAGVSQSPSNKVTEKGKDVELRCDPISGHTALYWYRQSLGQGLEFLIYFQGNSAPDKSGLPSDRFSAERTGGSVSTLTIQRTQQEDSAVYLCASSVGRASNTQYFGPGTRLTVL.

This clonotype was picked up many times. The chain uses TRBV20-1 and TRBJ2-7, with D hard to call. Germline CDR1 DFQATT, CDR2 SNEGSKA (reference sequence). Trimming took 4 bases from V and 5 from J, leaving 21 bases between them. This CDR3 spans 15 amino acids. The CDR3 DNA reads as TGCAGTGCTATTTCCCCGCTTAGAAACGGCCACGAGCAGTACTTC. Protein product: CSAISPLRNGHEQYF.

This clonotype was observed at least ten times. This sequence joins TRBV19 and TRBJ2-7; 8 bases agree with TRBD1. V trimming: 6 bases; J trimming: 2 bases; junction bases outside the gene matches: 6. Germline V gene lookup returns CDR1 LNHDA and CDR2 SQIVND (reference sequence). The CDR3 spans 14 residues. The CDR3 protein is CASRTGTGTYEQYF. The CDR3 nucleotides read TGTGCCAGTAGAACCGGGACAGGAACCTACGAGCAGTACTTC. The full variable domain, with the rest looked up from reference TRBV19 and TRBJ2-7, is DGGITQSPKYLFRKEGQNVTLSCEQNLNHDAMYWYRQDPGQGLRLIYYSQIVNDFQKGDIAEGYSVSREKKESFPLTVTSAQKNPTAFYLCASRTGTGTYEQYFGPGTRLTVT.

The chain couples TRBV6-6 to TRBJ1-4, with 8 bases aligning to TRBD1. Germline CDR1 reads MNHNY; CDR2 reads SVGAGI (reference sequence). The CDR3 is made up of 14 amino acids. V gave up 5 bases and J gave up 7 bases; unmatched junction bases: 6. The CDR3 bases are TGTGCCAGCAGTAAACAGGGGGGCGGTGAAAAACTGTTTTTT. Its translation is CASSKQGGGEKLFF.

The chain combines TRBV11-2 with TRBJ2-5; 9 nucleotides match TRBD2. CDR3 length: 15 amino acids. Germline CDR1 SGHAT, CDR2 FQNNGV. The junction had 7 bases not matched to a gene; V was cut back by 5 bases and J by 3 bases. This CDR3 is CASSRSPSGEETQYF. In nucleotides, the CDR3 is TGTGCCAGCAGCCGATCCCCTAGCGGGGAAGAGACCCAGTACTTC. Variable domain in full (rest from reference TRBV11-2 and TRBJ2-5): EAGVAQSPRYKIIEKRQSVAFWCNPISGHATLYWYQQILGQGPKLLIQFQNNGVVDDSQLPKDRFSAERLKGVDSTLKIQPAKLEDSAVYLCASSRSPSGEETQYFGPGTRLLVL.

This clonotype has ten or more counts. The CDR3 is CASSRAGANVLTF. The CDR3, as DNA: TGTGCCAGCAGCAGGGCTGGGGCCAACGTCCTGACTTTC. The chain has TRBV3-1 and TRBJ2-6; no reliable D call. The V and J ends lost 5 bases and 2 bases respectively, with 4 bases between them. The CDR3 runs to 13 residues. Per the germline V gene, CDR1 is LGHDT and CDR2 is YNNKEL (reference sequence). The full variable domain, with the rest looked up from reference TRBV3-1 and TRBJ2-6, is DTAVSQTPKYLVTQMGNDKSIKCEQNLGHDTMYWYKQDSKKFLKIMFSYNNKELIINETVPNRFSPKSPDKAHLNLHINSLELGDSAVYFCASSRAGANVLTFGAGSRLTVL.

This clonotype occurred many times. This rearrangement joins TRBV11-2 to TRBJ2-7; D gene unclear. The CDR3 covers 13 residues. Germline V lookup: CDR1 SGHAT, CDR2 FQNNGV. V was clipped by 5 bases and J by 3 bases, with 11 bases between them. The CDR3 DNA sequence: TGTGCCAGCAGCAAACAGAGGATCTACGAGCAGTACTTC. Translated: CASSKQRIYEQYF.

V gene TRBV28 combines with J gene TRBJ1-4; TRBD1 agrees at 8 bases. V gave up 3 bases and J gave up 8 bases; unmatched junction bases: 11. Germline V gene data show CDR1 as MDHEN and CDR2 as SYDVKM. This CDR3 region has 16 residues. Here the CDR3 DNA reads TGTGCCAGCAGTTTTGGTTTCAGGGGGCAACGGGAAAAACTGTTTTTT. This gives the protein CASSFGFRGQREKLFF.

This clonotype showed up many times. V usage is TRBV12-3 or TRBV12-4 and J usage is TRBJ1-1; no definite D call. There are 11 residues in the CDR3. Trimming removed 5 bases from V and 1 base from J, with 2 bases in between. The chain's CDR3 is CASSQNTEAFF. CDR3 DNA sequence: TGTGCCAGCAGTCAGAACACTGAAGCTTTCTTT.

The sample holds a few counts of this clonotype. This CDR3 reads CASSFNIDTGELFF. DNA for the CDR3: TGTGCCAGCAGCTTTAACATAGACACCGGGGAGCTGTTTTTT. The chain joins TRBV7-9 to TRBJ2-2, with no clear D. This CDR3 has 14 amino acids. CDR1 and CDR2 (germline): SEHNR, FQNEAQ (reference sequence). The germline V and J ends were trimmed by 3 bases and 3 bases, with 8 bases remaining between them.

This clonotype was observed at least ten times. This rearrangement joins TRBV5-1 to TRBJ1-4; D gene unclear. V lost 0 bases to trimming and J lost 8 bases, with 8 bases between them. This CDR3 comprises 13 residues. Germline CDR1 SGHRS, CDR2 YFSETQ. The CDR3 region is CASSLERPEKLFF. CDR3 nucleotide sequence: TGCGCCAGCAGCTTGGAACGCCCCGAAAAACTGTTTTTT.

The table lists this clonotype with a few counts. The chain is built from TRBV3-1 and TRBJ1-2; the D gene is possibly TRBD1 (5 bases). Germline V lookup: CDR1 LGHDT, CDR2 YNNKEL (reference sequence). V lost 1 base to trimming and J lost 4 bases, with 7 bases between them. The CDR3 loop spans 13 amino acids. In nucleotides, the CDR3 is TGTGCCAGCAGCCAAGGCGGGGGCTATGGCTACACCTTC. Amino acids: CASSQGGGYGYTF.

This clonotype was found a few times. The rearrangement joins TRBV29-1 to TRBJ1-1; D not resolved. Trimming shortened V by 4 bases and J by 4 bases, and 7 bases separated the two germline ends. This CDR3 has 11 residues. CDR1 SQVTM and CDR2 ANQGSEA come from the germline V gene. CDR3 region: CSVVRPTEAFF. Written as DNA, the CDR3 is TGCAGCGTTGTGCGCCCCACTGAAGCTTTCTTT.

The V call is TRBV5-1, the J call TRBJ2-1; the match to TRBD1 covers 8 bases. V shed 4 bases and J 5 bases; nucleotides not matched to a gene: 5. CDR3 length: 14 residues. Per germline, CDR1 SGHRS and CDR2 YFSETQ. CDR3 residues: CASSQGQVHNEQFF. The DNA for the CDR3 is TGCGCCAGCAGCCAGGGACAGGTTCACAATGAGCAGTTCTTC.

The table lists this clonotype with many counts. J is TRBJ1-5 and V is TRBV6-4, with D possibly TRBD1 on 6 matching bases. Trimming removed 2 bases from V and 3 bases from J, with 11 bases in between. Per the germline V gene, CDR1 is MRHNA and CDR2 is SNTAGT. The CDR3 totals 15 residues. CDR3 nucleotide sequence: TGTGCCAGCAGTGACCCACAGGGCTACAATCAGCCCCAGCATTTT. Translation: CASSDPQGYNQPQHF.

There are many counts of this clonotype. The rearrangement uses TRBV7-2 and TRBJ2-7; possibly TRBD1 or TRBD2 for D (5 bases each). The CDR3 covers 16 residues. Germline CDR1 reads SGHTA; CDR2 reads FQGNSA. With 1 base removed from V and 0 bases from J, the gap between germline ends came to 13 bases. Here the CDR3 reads CASSLGGPLSSYEQYF. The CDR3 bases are TGTGCCAGCAGCTTAGGGGGACCGCTCAGCTCCTACGAGCAGTACTTC. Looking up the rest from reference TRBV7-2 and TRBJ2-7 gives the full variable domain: GAGVSQSPSNKVTEKGKDVELRCDPISGHTALYWYRQSLGQGLEFLIYFQGNSAPDKSGLPSDRFSAERTGGSVSTLTIQRTQQEDSAVYLCASSLGGPLSSYEQYFGPGTRLTVT.

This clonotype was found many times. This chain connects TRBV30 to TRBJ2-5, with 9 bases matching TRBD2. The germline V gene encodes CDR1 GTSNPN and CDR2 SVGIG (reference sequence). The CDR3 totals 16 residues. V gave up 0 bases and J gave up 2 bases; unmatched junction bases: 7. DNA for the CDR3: TGTGCCTGGAGTGTGGGGAGTAGCGGGGGTCAAGAGACCCAGTACTTC. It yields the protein CAWSVGSSGGQETQYF.

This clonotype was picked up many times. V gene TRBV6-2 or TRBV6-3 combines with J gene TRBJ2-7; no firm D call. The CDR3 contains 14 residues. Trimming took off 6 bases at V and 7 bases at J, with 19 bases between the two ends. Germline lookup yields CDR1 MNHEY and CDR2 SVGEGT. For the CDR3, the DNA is TGTGCCAGCAGGTCGGAGCCCCCCTTTCGGGAGCAGTACTTC. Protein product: CASRSEPPFREQYF.

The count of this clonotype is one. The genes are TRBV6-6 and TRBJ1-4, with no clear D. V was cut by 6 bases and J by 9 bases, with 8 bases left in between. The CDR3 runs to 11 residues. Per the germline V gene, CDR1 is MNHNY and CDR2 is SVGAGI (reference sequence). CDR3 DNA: TGTGCCAGCAGGGACCTTCAAAAACTGTTTTTT. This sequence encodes CASRDLQKLFF.

Written as DNA, the CDR3 is TGTGCCAGCAGCCAGGGGGGGACAGATACGCAGTATTTT. Its protein is CASSQGGTDTQYF. The gene calls are TRBV11-2 and TRBJ2-3; either TRBD1 or TRBD2 may fit D (7 bases each). Trimming left V 5 bases short and J 3 bases short, with 9 bases between. Germline V CDR1 and CDR2: SGHAT, FQNNGV. CDR3 length equals 13 residues.